A selection of T cell receptor beta chains follows, all from one sample in a study of response to subunit inactivated influenza vaccine. A single record per CDR3 protein comes from TCRdb applying MiXCR to the RT-PCR reads. The table records about 540,000 distinct CDR3 sequences, around 21% of them present only once. This sample also belongs to another study, concerning T cells expressing NK-cell markers.

The sample here was CD4+ T cells sorted from PBMCs, taken 12 days after vaccination. The origin of the receptors is a man between 45 and 60 years old who received an inactivated influenza vaccine. CDR3s include the opening cysteine and the closing phenylalanine or tryptophan. The order of the fields is J gene, V gene, clone size, D gene, CDR3 protein, CDR3 DNA. The D gene is left open where the match is weak. Clone size is given for some rows only: seen once, a few or many times, or a class if the clone is expanded.

j_gene: TRBJ2-2
v_gene: TRBV20-1
abundance: many
d_gene: TRBD2
CDR3aa: CSARSGRAGELFF
CDR3nt: TGCAGTGCTAGATCCGGGAGGGCTGGGGAGCTGTTTTTT

j_gene: TRBJ2-5
v_gene: TRBV11-1
abundance: NA
d_gene: NA
CDR3aa: CASRLAGTGTKRSETQYF
CDR3nt: TGTGCCAGCCGTCTAGCCGGTACGGGAACAAAGAGGTCAGAGACCCAGTACTTC

j_gene: TRBJ2-5
v_gene: TRBV25-1
abundance: NA
d_gene: NA
CDR3aa: CASSGTGVQETQYF
CDR3nt: TGTGCCAGCAGTGGTACGGGGGTCCAAGAGACCCAGTACTTC

j_gene: TRBJ1-1
v_gene: TRBV5-1
abundance: few
d_gene: TRBD1
CDR3aa: CASSLATSGTGGEAFF
CDR3nt: TGCGCCAGCAGCTTGGCTACTTCCGGGACAGGGGGCGAAGCTTTCTTT

j_gene: TRBJ2-3
v_gene: TRBV7-2
abundance: few
d_gene: TRBD2
CDR3aa: CASSLRSGRGFTDTQYF
CDR3nt: TGTGCCAGCAGCTTAAGAAGCGGGAGGGGGTTCACAGATACGCAGTATTTT

j_gene: TRBJ2-3
v_gene: TRBV7-2
abundance: NA
d_gene: NA
CDR3aa: CASSSAGGLATDTQYF
CDR3nt: TGTGCCAGCAGCTCAGCGGGCGGACTCGCCACAGATACGCAGTATTTT

j_gene: TRBJ2-3
v_gene: TRBV5-1
abundance: NA
d_gene: NA
CDR3aa: CASSLGGTSVTDTQYF
CDR3nt: TGCGCCAGCAGCCTGGGGGGCACTAGCGTCACAGATACGCAGTATTTT

j_gene: TRBJ2-7
v_gene: TRBV5-1
abundance: NA
d_gene: NA
CDR3aa: CASSSVDYEQYF
CDR3nt: TGCGCCAGCAGCTCGGTGGACTACGAGCAGTACTTC

j_gene: TRBJ1-1
v_gene: TRBV7-2
abundance: few
d_gene: TRBD1
CDR3aa: CASSYQTGTSTEAFF
CDR3nt: TGTGCCAGCAGCTATCAGACAGGGACGAGCACTGAAGCTTTCTTT

j_gene: TRBJ1-1
v_gene: TRBV28
abundance: few
d_gene: NA
CDR3aa: CASRSPTIMNTEAFF
CDR3nt: TGTGCCAGCCGCTCTCCGACTATCATGAACACTGAAGCTTTCTTT

j_gene: TRBJ2-5
v_gene: TRBV28
abundance: few
d_gene: TRBD2
CDR3aa: CASRSSGPQETQYF
CDR3nt: TGTGCCAGCAGATCTAGCGGGCCCCAAGAGACCCAGTACTTC

j_gene: TRBJ1-2
v_gene: TRBV5-1
abundance: NA
d_gene: NA
CDR3aa: CASSLESGYGYTF
CDR3nt: TGCGCCAGCAGCTTGGAGAGCGGATATGGCTACACCTTC

j_gene: TRBJ2-1
v_gene: TRBV6-2/TRBV6-3
abundance: NA
d_gene: TRBD2
CDR3aa: CASSYWRGATYNEQFF
CDR3nt: TGTGCCAGCAGTTACTGGCGGGGGGCCACATACAATGAGCAGTTCTTC

j_gene: TRBJ2-3
v_gene: TRBV7-3
abundance: few
d_gene: TRBD2
CDR3aa: CASSSRLAGGIDTQYF
CDR3nt: TGTGCCAGCAGCTCCCGACTAGCGGGAGGAATAGATACGCAGTATTTT

j_gene: TRBJ2-3
v_gene: TRBV3-1
abundance: NA
d_gene: TRBD2
CDR3aa: CASSQDFPSGSPTDTQYF
CDR3nt: TGTGCCAGCAGCCAAGATTTCCCTAGCGGGAGCCCCACAGATACGCAGTATTTT

j_gene: TRBJ2-1
v_gene: TRBV7-2
abundance: NA
d_gene: NA
CDR3aa: CASSLGTDSNEQFF
CDR3nt: TGTGCCAGCAGCTTGGGGACGGATTCTAATGAGCAGTTCTTC

j_gene: TRBJ1-4
v_gene: TRBV4-2
abundance: NA
d_gene: NA
CDR3aa: CASSQEAGRRSEKLFF
CDR3nt: TGTGCCAGCAGCCAAGAAGCGGGACGTCGGAGTGAAAAACTGTTTTTT

j_gene: TRBJ2-5
v_gene: TRBV2
abundance: few
d_gene: NA
CDR3aa: CASSRTGRKKETQYF
CDR3nt: TGTGCCAGCAGTAGAACGGGACGAAAAAAAGAGACCCAGTACTTC

j_gene: TRBJ2-1
v_gene: TRBV3-1
abundance: NA
d_gene: NA
CDR3aa: CASSQVRFKGEQFF
CDR3nt: TGTGCCAGCAGCCAAGTTCGGTTCAAGGGTGAGCAGTTCTTC

j_gene: TRBJ2-1
v_gene: TRBV20-1
abundance: NA
d_gene: NA
CDR3aa: CSASSPKTNEQFF
CDR3nt: TGCAGTGCTAGCTCCCCGAAGACCAATGAGCAGTTCTTC